The T cell receptor beta chain under discussion was sequenced for a study of T cells after posttransplantation cyclophosphamide. About this clone: Its antigen is unidentified.

V was shortened by 0 bases and J by 6 bases, with 16 bases between the two germline ends. The CDR3 consists of 15 residues. The protocol was immunoSEQ multiplex PCR, while the TCRdb copy is restricted to in-frame clones and leaves out a portion. The repertoire holds around 9,000 clones, 98% seen once, with 0.27% in the top ten. The study's findings and limits: TRB clonality was highly associated with recipient CMV seropositivity and reactivation.

This TCR derives from a man aged 50 to 60 in good health, CMV-negative, and a related stem cell transplant donor. The J gene is TRBJ2-7, the V gene TRBV5-3; possibly TRBD1 for D (5 bases). TRBV5-3 carries the ORF label, with uncertain function. Sequences were obtained from naive CD8+ T cells sorted from PBMCs. The CDR3 loop reads CARSLARVRLCEQYF. CDR3 nucleotides: TGTGCCAGAAGCTTGGCCAGGGTTCGTCTCTGCGAGCAGTACTTC.